This entry concerns a single T cell receptor (beta chain). The authors ran a second PCR of roughly 6 to 11 cycles using a sample-barcoded 5' primer and a J-beta primer mix. TCRdb reprocessed the 5' RACE reads via MiXCR and lists one record per CDR3 protein. Of about 1.8 million distinct CDR3 sequences in the sample, 49% are singletons; the top ten hold around 2.1%. CDR1 DFQATT and CDR2 SNEGSKA come from the germline V gene (reference sequence). V was shortened by 3 bases and J by 13 bases, with 25 bases between the two germline ends. The CDR3 has 15 residues. This record comes from a study of blood T cells in healthy people across ages.

This receptor was identified in a woman in her forties in good health. Sequencing was done on a sample of blood. V gene TRBV20-1 combines with J gene TRBJ2-4, with TRBD1 as a possible D gene (6 bases). The CDR3 sequence: CSASPLSSGHSEQYF. The CDR3 coding sequence is TGCAGTGCTAGTCCCTTATCATCGGGACATTCGGAGCAGTACTTC.